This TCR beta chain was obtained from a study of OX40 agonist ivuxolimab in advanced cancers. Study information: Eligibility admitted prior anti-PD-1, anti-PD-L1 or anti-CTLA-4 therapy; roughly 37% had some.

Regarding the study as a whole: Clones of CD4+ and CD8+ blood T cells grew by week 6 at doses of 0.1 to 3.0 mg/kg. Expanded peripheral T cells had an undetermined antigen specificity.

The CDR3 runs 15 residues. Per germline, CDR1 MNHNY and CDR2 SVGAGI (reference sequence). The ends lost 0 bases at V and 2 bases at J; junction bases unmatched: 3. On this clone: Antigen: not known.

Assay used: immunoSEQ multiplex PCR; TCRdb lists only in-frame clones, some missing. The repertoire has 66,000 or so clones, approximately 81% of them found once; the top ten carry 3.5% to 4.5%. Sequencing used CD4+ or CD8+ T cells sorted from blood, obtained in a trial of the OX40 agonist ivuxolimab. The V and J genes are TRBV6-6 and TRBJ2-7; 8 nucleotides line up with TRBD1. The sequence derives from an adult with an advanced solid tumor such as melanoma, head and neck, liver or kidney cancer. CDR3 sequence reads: CASSYSQGATYEQYF. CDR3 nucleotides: TGTGCCAGCAGTTACTCGCAGGGGGCGACCTACGAGCAGTACTTC.